The text below deals with one T cell receptor (beta chain). This specimen belongs to a study of blood T cells in healthy people across ages. Next came a second PCR, run for about 6 to 12 cycles, which used a sample-barcoded 5' primer along with a J-beta primer mix. TCRdb reprocessed the 5' RACE reads with MiXCR, giving one entry per CDR3 protein. The table lists 1.5 million to 2 million distinct CDR3 sequences, about 50% of them singletons. The CDR3 totals 15 residues. Trimming cost V 2 bases and J 1 base, with 10 bases left between them. The sample comprised blood. This chain uses TRBV12-3 or TRBV12-4 with TRBJ2-3; D ambiguous. This clonotype originated in a woman aged 40 to 50 in good health. The CDR3 DNA is TGTGCCAGCAGTTTAATGGCGGCAGGCACAGATACGCAGTATTTT. It yields the protein CASSLMAAGTDTQYF.